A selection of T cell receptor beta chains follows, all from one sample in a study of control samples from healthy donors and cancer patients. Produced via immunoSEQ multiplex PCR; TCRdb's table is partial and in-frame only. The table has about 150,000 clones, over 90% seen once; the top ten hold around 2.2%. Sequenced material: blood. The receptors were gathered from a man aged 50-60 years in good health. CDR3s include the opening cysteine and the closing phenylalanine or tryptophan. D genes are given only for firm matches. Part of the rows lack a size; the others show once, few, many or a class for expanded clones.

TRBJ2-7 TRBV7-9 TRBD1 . CASSLQGDPQYF TGTGCCAGCAGCCTCCAGGGGGACCCGCAGTACTTC
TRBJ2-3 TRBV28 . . CASKGLGGRTQYF TGTGCCAGCAAAGGACTAGGGGGACGTACGCAGTATTTT
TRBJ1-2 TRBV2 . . CASSEAGRGRGYTF TGTGCCAGCAGTGAAGCTGGCAGGGGTCGTGGCTACACCTTC
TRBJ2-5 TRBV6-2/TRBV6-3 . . CASSYRGRGTQYF TGTGCCAGCAGTTACAGGGGGCGGGGGACCCAGTACTTC
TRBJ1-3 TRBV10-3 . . CAISEGGLSGNTIYF TGTGCCATCAGTGAGGGGGGGCTCTCTGGAAACACCATATATTTT
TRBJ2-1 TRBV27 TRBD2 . CASSSSTSGRGNEQFF TGTGCCAGCAGTTCCTCGACTAGCGGGAGAGGTAATGAGCAGTTCTTC
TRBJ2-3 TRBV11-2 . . CASSLATGSTDTQYF TGTGCCAGCAGCCTAGCCACAGGGAGCACAGATACGCAGTATTTT
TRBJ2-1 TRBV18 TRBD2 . CASSPIAGTYNEQFF TGTGCCAGCTCGCCCATAGCGGGAACTTACAATGAGCAGTTCTTC
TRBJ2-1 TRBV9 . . CASSGPSRNEQFF TGTGCCAGCAGCGGACCGTCTCGCAATGAGCAGTTCTTC
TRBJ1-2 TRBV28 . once CASTNGGTRVNYGYTF TGTGCCAGCACCAACGGGGGGACACGAGTTAACTATGGCTACACCTTC
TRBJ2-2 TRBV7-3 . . CASSSQGSTGELFF TGTGCCAGCAGCTCTCAGGGTAGCACCGGGGAGCTGTTTTTT
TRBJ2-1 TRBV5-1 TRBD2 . CASSSGLAGSDEQFF TGCGCCAGCAGCTCCGGACTAGCGGGATCGGATGAGCAGTTCTTC
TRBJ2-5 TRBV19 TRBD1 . CASSLTGVPQETQYF TGTGCCAGTAGTTTGACAGGGGTTCCACAAGAGACCCAGTACTTC
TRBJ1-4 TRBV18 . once CASEGASEKLFF TGTGCCAGCGAGGGAGCAAGTGAAAAACTGTTTTTT
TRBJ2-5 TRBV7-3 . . CASSLTLGSKETQYF TGTGCCAGCAGCTTAACCTTAGGTAGCAAAGAGACCCAGTACTTC
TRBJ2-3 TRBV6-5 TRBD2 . CASRRTSSTDTQYF TGTGCCAGCAGAAGGACTAGCAGTACAGATACGCAGTATTTT
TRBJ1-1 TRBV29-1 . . CSVLGGGAAFF TGCAGCGTCCTGGGGGGGGGAGCAGCTTTCTTT